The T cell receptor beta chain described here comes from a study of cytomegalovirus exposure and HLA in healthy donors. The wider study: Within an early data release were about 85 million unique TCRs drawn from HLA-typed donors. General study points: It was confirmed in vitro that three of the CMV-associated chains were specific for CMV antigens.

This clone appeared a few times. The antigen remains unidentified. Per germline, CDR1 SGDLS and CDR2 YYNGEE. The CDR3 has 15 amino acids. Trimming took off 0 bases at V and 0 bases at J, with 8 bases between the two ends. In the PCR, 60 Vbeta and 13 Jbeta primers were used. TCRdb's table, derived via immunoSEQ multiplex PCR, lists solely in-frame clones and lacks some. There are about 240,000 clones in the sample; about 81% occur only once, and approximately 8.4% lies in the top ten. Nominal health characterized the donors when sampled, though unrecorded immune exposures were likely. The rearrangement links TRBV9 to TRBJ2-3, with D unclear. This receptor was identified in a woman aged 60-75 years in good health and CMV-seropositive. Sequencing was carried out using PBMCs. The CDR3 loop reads CASSVDGHSTDTQYF. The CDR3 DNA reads TGTGCCAGCAGCGTAGATGGGCATAGCACAGATACGCAGTATTTT.